Presented here are 28 T cell receptor beta chains from one specimen sequenced in a study of T cells in Graves' hyperthyroidism and ophthalmopathy. Amplification of TCR beta CDR3 regions was performed using RNA transcripts as template. The study used the HTBI primer set for a first-round RT-PCR of the TCR CDR3. Each CDR3 protein is one row after TCRdb ran MiXCR on the multiplex PCR reads. The profile shows around 280,000 distinct CDR3 sequences, about an eighth of them singletons. Sample: blood. Receptors were obtained from a woman in her thirties or forties with Graves' hyperthyroidism.

This clonotype was detected ten times or more. J is TRBJ2-7 and V is TRBV5-5, with TRBD2 as a possible D gene (5 bases). Germline CDR1 is SGHKS and CDR2 is YYEKEE (reference sequence). This CDR3 has 14 amino acids. The V and J ends lost 0 bases and 5 bases respectively, with 12 bases between them. The CDR3 is CASSLDPSRDEQYF. CDR3 nucleotides: TGTGCCAGCAGCTTGGATCCCTCGAGGGACGAGCAGTACTTC. Using reference TRBV5-5 and TRBJ2-7 for the parts outside the CDR3, the full variable domain is DAGVTQSPTHLIKTRGQQVTLRCSPISGHKSVSWYQQVLGQGPQFIFQYYEKEERGRGNFPDRFSARQFPNYSSELNVNALLLGDSALYLCASSLDPSRDEQYFGPGTRLTVT.

The rearrangement uses TRBV5-5 and TRBJ2-1, with TRBD2 identical over 7 bases. CDR1 SGHKS and CDR2 YYEKEE come from the germline V gene (reference sequence). V shed 1 base and J 5 bases; nucleotides not matched to a gene: 3. The CDR3 consists of 14 residues. The CDR3 loop reads CASSLFGTNNEQFF. The CDR3 nucleotides read TGTGCCAGCAGCTTGTTCGGGACTAACAATGAGCAGTTCTTC.

For this clonotype: This may be a read error, as it is one base from a much larger clone. The rearrangement links TRBV6-1 to TRBJ2-7; TRBD1 is a possible D gene (5 bases). Germline loops: CDR1 MNHNS, CDR2 SASEGT. Trimming removed 2 bases at V and 5 bases at J, with 22 bases between. This CDR3 has 17 residues. The CDR3 coding sequence is TGTGCCAGCAGTGAAATGCCCAGGACGGCAGGGTATAACGAGCAGTACTTC. It encodes CASSEMPRTAGYNEQYF.

This clonotype occurred many times. V usage is TRBV7-3 and J usage is TRBJ2-3, with D tentatively TRBD1 or TRBD2 (5 bases each). The ends were cut back, 3 bases at V and 4 bases at J, with 5 bases in the middle. The length of the CDR3 is 12 residues. The germline gives CDR1 SGHTA, CDR2 FQGTGA. The CDR3 region has the DNA TGTGCCAGCAGCTTGGGACCAGATACGCAGTATTTT. Residues: CASSLGPDTQYF.

This clonotype occurred a few times. The CDR3 is CASGLVPGGNTEAFF. CDR3 sequence (DNA): TGTGCTAGTGGTTTGGTACCGGGTGGGAACACTGAAGCTTTCTTT. This sequence joins TRBV12-5 and TRBJ1-1; the D is unclear. V lost 0 bases and J lost 1, with 9 bases in between. This CDR3 has 15 amino acids. In germline, CDR1 is LGHNT, CDR2 FRNRAP.

The V and J genes are TRBV3-1 and TRBJ1-6; D is perhaps TRBD1 (6 bases). In germline, CDR1 is LGHDT, CDR2 YNNKEL (reference sequence). The CDR3 totals 15 residues. Trimming took 4 bases from V and 7 from J, leaving 14 bases between them. CDR3 bases: TGTGCCAGCAGCCCCCGGGACATCTTAAATTCACCCCTCCACTTT. This sequence encodes CASSPRDILNSPLHF.

Comments on this clonotype: A much larger clone lies one base from this, so it may be a read error. The V gene is TRBV7-9, the J gene TRBJ2-7; D gene unclear. CDR3 length: 16 amino acids. Germline values: CDR1 SEHNR, CDR2 FQNEAQ (reference sequence). This CDR3 is CANSPPRVASSYEQYF. For the CDR3, the DNA is TGTGCCAACAGCCCACCCCGCGTTGCTAGCTCCTACGAGCAGTACTTC.

This clonotype was found many times. The rearrangement links TRBV12-3 or TRBV12-4 to TRBJ2-2; 8 bases fit TRBD2. Trimming cost V 8 bases and J 7 bases; bases outside gene matches: 6. CDR3 length equals 13 residues. Here the CDR3 reads CASGREVGGELFF. CDR3 sequence (DNA): TGTGCCAGCGGGCGGGAGGTCGGCGGGGAGCTGTTTTTT.

The rearrangement links TRBV9 to TRBJ1-5; a possible D gene is TRBD1 (6 bases). The CDR3 totals 13 residues. CDR1 and CDR2 from the germline V gene are SGDLS and YYNGEE. V was trimmed by 3 bases and J by 4 bases, leaving 8 bases between them. CDR3 sequence (DNA): TGTGCCAGCAGCGGGGGGCTAAATCAGCCCCAGCATTTT. Translated, it gives CASSGGLNQPQHF.

The rearrangement joins TRBV7-2 to TRBJ2-1, with 8 bases matching TRBD1. Looked up from germline, CDR1 is SGHTA and CDR2 is FQGNSA. Trimming removed 5 bases from V and 5 bases from J; junction bases left unmatched: 5. The CDR3 is made up of 14 amino acids. The CDR3 is CASSRTGKDNEQFF. In nucleotides, the CDR3 is TGTGCCAGCAGCAGGACAGGGAAGGACAATGAGCAGTTCTTC.

There are many counts of this clonotype. The chain uses TRBV2 and TRBJ1-4, with 7 bases fitting TRBD1. With V trimmed by 8 bases and J by 6 bases, 12 bases remained unmatched. CDR1 is SNHLY and CDR2 is FYNNEI in the germline V gene. The CDR3 is made up of 15 amino acids. The chain's CDR3 is CASGQDGTDYEKLFF. The CDR3 nucleotides are TGTGCCAGCGGACAGGACGGGACAGATTATGAAAAACTGTTTTTT.

This clonotype was seen ten or more times. The J gene is TRBJ1-2, the V gene TRBV28; D call uncertain. The V and J ends lost 5 bases and 4 bases respectively, with 8 bases between them. Germline lookup yields CDR1 MDHEN and CDR2 SYDVKM. The CDR3 loop spans 12 amino acids. CDR3 in DNA: TGTGCCAGCAGTCCGGACGTCTATGGCTACACCTTC. As protein: CASSPDVYGYTF.

This clonotype was recorded a few times. The J gene is TRBJ1-1, the V gene TRBV7-9; 11 nucleotides align to TRBD1. The CDR3 covers 16 residues. The trim removed 5 bases at V and 3 bases at J, leaving 8 bases unmatched. CDR1 is SEHNR and CDR2 is FQNEAQ in the germline V gene (reference sequence). The DNA for the CDR3 is TGTGCCAGCAGCCAAGCAATGGGACAGGGGGACACTGAAGCTTTCTTT. It yields the protein CASSQAMGQGDTEAFF.

The sample holds a few counts of this clonotype. A junction boundary mismatches the germline segment, possibly from a read error. The J gene is TRBJ2-1, the V gene TRBV7-2, with D perhaps matching TRBD1 or TRBD2 (6 bases each). CDR3 length: 14 amino acids. CDR1 is SGHTA and CDR2 is FQGNSA in the germline V gene. Here the CDR3 DNA reads TGTGCCAGCAGCTTATCGAACCTCGGGGGCTGGTACGTCTTC. It translates to CASSLSNLGGWYVF.

This clonotype has ten or more counts. This chain links TRBV3-1 with TRBJ2-2; TRBD1 aligns across 7 bases. This CDR3 is built from 14 residues. Germline CDR1 reads LGHDT; CDR2 reads YNNKEL (reference sequence). The ends lost 1 base at V and 8 bases at J; junction bases unmatched: 4. The CDR3 region is CASSQVQGVGELFF. The CDR3 DNA reads as TGTGCCAGCAGCCAAGTCCAGGGGGTTGGGGAGCTGTTTTTT.

This clonotype has ten or more counts. The chain employs TRBV29-1 and TRBJ2-3; 8 bases are shared with TRBD1. Per the germline V gene, CDR1 is SQVTM and CDR2 is ANQGSEA. V dropped 6 bases and J dropped 2; count of bases not matched to a gene: 13. This CDR3 is built from 16 residues. As DNA, the CDR3 is TGCAGCGTGGAGGACAGGGAGCTTCTTAACACAGATACGCAGTATTTT. It yields the protein CSVEDRELLNTDTQYF.

This clonotype was recorded many times. The chain joins TRBV2 to TRBJ1-4; D is unclear. The CDR3 spans 14 residues. The ends were cut back, 0 bases at V and 8 bases at J, with 10 bases in the middle. In germline, CDR1 is SNHLY, CDR2 FYNNEI. The CDR3 region has the DNA TGTGCCAGCAGTGAAGCGACACGTGACGAAAAACTGTTTTTT. This encodes CASSEATRDEKLFF.

This clonotype occurred many times. The V gene is TRBV15, the J gene TRBJ1-5; D is perhaps TRBD1 (5 bases). Germline V gene data show CDR1 as LNHNV and CDR2 as YYDKDF (reference sequence). V lost 4 bases and J 2 bases, leaving 9 bases between the germline ends. There are 14 residues in the CDR3. The DNA of the CDR3 is TGTGCCACCAGCAACACAGGCGGCAATCAGCCCCAGCATTTT. It is translated as CATSNTGGNQPQHF. Looking up the rest from reference TRBV15 and TRBJ1-5 gives the full variable domain: DAMVIQNPRYQVTQFGKPVTLSCSQTLNHNVMYWYQQKSSQAPKLLFHYYDKDFNNEADTPDNFQSRRPNTSFCFLDIRSPGLGDTAMYLCATSNTGGNQPQHFGDGTRLSIL.

This clonotype showed up many times. The genes are TRBV10-3 and TRBJ1-5; D unclear. V was cut by 8 bases and J by 2 bases, with 13 bases left in between. Germline-derived CDR1 and CDR2 are ENHRY and SYGVKD. The CDR3 is 14 residues long. In DNA, the CDR3 is TGTGCCATCGGCCCGGACGGAGGCAATCAGCCCCAGCATTTT. This encodes CAIGPDGGNQPQHF.

This clonotype has a count of ten or more. The chain links TRBV11-2 to TRBJ2-1; weak D call: TRBD1 (5 bases). The length of the CDR3 is 15 residues. The germline V gene has CDR1 SGHAT and CDR2 FQNNGV. Trimming cost V 3 bases and J 1 base, with 10 bases left between them. CDR3 nucleotide sequence: TGTGCCAGCAGCTTCCCGAAGGGGTCCTACAATGAGCAGTTCTTC. Translated, it gives CASSFPKGSYNEQFF.

The chain is built from TRBV24-1 and TRBJ2-2, with D perhaps assigned TRBD1 or TRBD2 (5 bases each). The germline V gene has CDR1 KGHDR and CDR2 SFDVKD. V was shortened by 4 bases and J by 6 bases, with 17 bases between the two germline ends. This CDR3 spans 16 amino acids. Written as DNA, the CDR3 is TGTGCCACCAGTGAGCCCAGGGTTGGGGACGCCGGGGAGCTGTTTTTT. This sequence encodes CATSEPRVGDAGELFF.

The table lists this clonotype with many counts. V and J are TRBV2 and TRBJ2-5, with no clear D. This CDR3 is 11 amino acids long. The V and J ends lost 3 bases and 5 bases respectively, with 4 bases between them. Germline V gene lookup returns CDR1 SNHLY and CDR2 FYNNEI. CDR3 protein: CASSERETQYF. The CDR3 region has the DNA TGTGCCAGCAGTGAGAGGGAGACCCAGTACTTC.

This clonotype has ten or more counts. The chain carries TRBV3-1 and TRBJ1-2, with D perhaps TRBD1 (5 bases). Trimming took off 0 bases at V and 4 bases at J, with 9 bases between the two ends. The CDR3 length is 14 residues. Germline V gene sequence: CDR1 LGHDT, CDR2 YNNKEL (reference sequence). The CDR3 sequence is CASSQDGTGYGYTF. Written as DNA, the CDR3 is TGTGCCAGCAGCCAAGATGGTACAGGCTATGGCTACACCTTC.

The chain uses TRBV14 and TRBJ1-1; the D gene is possibly TRBD1 (5 bases). The CDR3 runs to 15 residues. The germline V and J ends were trimmed by 0 bases and 7 bases, with 15 bases remaining between them. Germline lookup yields CDR1 SGHDN and CDR2 FVKESK. The CDR3 region is CASSQDFAGAGEAFF. The CDR3, as DNA: TGTGCCAGCAGCCAAGATTTTGCTGGGGCAGGTGAAGCTTTCTTT.

This clonotype was observed many times. CDR3 residues: CAITGTGGRTEAFF. Here the CDR3 DNA reads TGTGCCATCACCGGGACAGGGGGCCGCACTGAAGCTTTCTTT. This chain connects TRBV10-3 to TRBJ1-1, with TRBD1 matching over 12 bases. The CDR3 covers 14 residues. V lost 7 bases and J lost 4; bases outside the gene matches: 4. Looked up from germline, CDR1 is ENHRY and CDR2 is SYGVKD.

This clonotype was counted only a few times. This CDR3 reads CASSQGTNTGELFF. CDR3 bases: TGTGCCAGCAGCCAGGGTACGAACACCGGGGAGCTGTTTTTT. The genes are TRBV6-5 and TRBJ2-2; D possibly corresponds to TRBD1 (5 bases). The CDR3 runs 14 residues. Germline assignment: CDR1 MNHEY and CDR2 SVGAGI. V was pared by 6 bases and J by 0 bases, with 8 bases between.

This chain connects TRBV19 to TRBJ1-3; weak D call: TRBD1 (5 bases). The CDR3 has 13 amino acids. V was clipped by 9 bases and J by 4 bases, with 13 bases between them. The germline CDR1 and CDR2 sequences are LNHDA and SQIVND (reference sequence). DNA of the CDR3: TGTGCCAGCGCAGGGTCTGCCGGAAACACCATATATTTT. Residues: CASAGSAGNTIYF.

This clonotype was counted ten times or more. This chain connects TRBV2 to TRBJ2-5; TRBD1 is a possible D gene (5 bases). Trimming left V 8 bases short and J 0 bases short, with 10 bases between. The CDR3 loop spans 13 amino acids. Germline CDR1 SNHLY, CDR2 FYNNEI. Written as DNA, the CDR3 is TGTGCCAGCGCGATAGGGGACCAAGAGACCCAGTACTTC. It translates to CASAIGDQETQYF.